These 22 T cell receptor beta chains came from one sample sequenced in a study of beta chain features in type 1 diabetes. No antigen has been identified for these receptors. General study findings and limits: Type 1 diabetes patients had moderately but significantly shorter TCRB CDR3s in all four CD4+ subsets.

The study reverse transcribed the entire isolated RNA, so it sequenced expressed TCRB transcripts. Data came from immunoSEQ multiplex PCR; TCRdb stores just in-frame clones and leaves some out. The sample includes 100,000 to 150,000 clones, roughly 17% seen only once; the top ten take approximately 2.3%. Source material: central memory CD4+ T cells from blood. These receptors came from a man aged 30 to 39 with type 1 diabetes.

The V gene is TRBV4-3, the J gene TRBJ2-1, with 11 bases lining up with TRBD2. V was pared by 1 base and J by 8 bases, with 7 bases of the junction left unmatched. The germline gives CDR1 LGHNA, CDR2 YSLEER. The CDR3 consists of 16 residues. The CDR3, as DNA: TGCGCCAGCAGCCAAGGGGCTAGCGGGGGGTTATATGAGCAGTTCTTC. Protein sequence: CASSQGASGGLYEQFF.

In regard to this clone: A read error may account for a junction end that differs from germline. CDR3 in DNA: TGTGCCAGCAGTTCGTCAGGGGAGAATCCCTTC. Its protein is CASSSSGENPF. This chain uses TRBV28 with TRBJ1-2; TRBD1 might be the D (6 bases). The length of the CDR3 is 11 residues. The germline V gene encodes CDR1 MDHEN and CDR2 SYDVKM.

This clone was seen a few times. This chain joins TRBV5-1 and TRBJ2-1; TRBD1 aligns across 7 bases. Per the germline V gene, CDR1 is SGHRS and CDR2 is YFSETQ. This CDR3 is 16 amino acids long. V lost 0 bases and J lost 8; bases outside the gene matches: 11. The CDR3 loop reads CASSLGGRQGIDEQFF. The CDR3 nucleotides are TGCGCCAGCAGCTTGGGAGGCCGACAGGGTATCGATGAGCAGTTCTTC.

The chain carries TRBV9 and TRBJ1-4; D gene ambiguous. The CDR3 contains 14 residues. Germline CDR1 and CDR2: SGDLS and YYNGEE. Between the trimmed V and J ends, which lost 0 bases and 7 bases, there was a span of 10 bases. CDR3 bases: TGTGCCAGCAGCGTAGGGGGAGGCGGTGAAAAACTGTTTTTT. Its protein is CASSVGGGGEKLFF.

This clone was found a few times. V is TRBV5-1 and J is TRBJ2-7, with D perhaps TRBD2 (6 bases). Germline V gives CDR1 SGHRS, CDR2 YFSETQ. The CDR3 sequence is 17 residues long. With 4 bases removed from V and 2 bases from J, the gap between germline ends came to 22 bases. The CDR3 DNA follows: TGCGCCAGCAGCGCCTCCCGGGAGCAAAGCCCAACCTACGAGCAGTACTTC. Protein: CASSASREQSPTYEQYF.

The chain employs TRBV9 and TRBJ2-1; 8 bases match TRBD1. Trimming cost V 4 bases and J 5 bases; bases outside gene matches: 5. This CDR3 is built from 14 residues. Per germline, CDR1 SGDLS and CDR2 YYNGEE. The CDR3 is CASSTWTGNNEQFF. The CDR3 region has the DNA TGTGCCAGCAGCACCTGGACAGGGAACAATGAGCAGTTCTTC.

This rearrangement joins TRBV25-1 to TRBJ2-3; 9 positions agree with TRBD2. Germline V gives CDR1 MGHDK, CDR2 SYGVNS. V was pared by 0 bases and J by 6 bases, with 10 bases of the junction left unmatched. This CDR3 is built from 17 residues. The CDR3 is CASSEYRAGGSTDTQYF. The CDR3 DNA follows: TGTGCCAGCAGTGAATATCGAGCGGGGGGCTCAACTGATACGCAGTATTTT. The variable domain in full, completed from reference TRBV25-1 and TRBJ2-3, reads EADIYQTPRYLVIGTGKKITLECSQTMGHDKMYWYQQDPGMELHLIHYSYGVNSTEKGDLSSESTVSRIRTEHFPLTLESARPSHTSQYLCASSEYRAGGSTDTQYFGPGTRLTVL.

The J gene is TRBJ2-2, the V gene TRBV4-3; D gene uncertain. In germline, CDR1 is LGHNA, CDR2 YSLEER. Trimming removed 0 bases at V and 6 bases at J, with 11 bases between. The CDR3 totals 15 residues. DNA for the CDR3: TGCGCCAGCAGCCAAGAAAGCGCAGGCGCCGGGGAGCTGTTTTTT. Encoded protein: CASSQESAGAGELFF.

The V gene is TRBV5-1, the J gene TRBJ2-5; weak D call: TRBD2 (5 bases). Trimming shortened V by 1 base and J by 3 bases, and 7 bases separated the two germline ends. This CDR3 region has 13 residues. Per germline, CDR1 SGHRS and CDR2 YFSETQ. The CDR3 DNA reads TGCGCCAGCAGCTTGAGCGGAAAAGAGACCCAGTACTTC. This translates into CASSLSGKETQYF.

This clone was counted a few times. The V and J genes are TRBV7-2 and TRBJ2-7; D is tentatively TRBD1 or TRBD2 (5 bases each). Germline V lookup: CDR1 SGHTA, CDR2 FQGNSA. With 4 bases removed from V and 6 bases from J, the gap between germline ends came to 13 bases. The CDR3 runs to 13 residues. Written as DNA, the CDR3 is TGTGCCAGCAGCTACGGCAGGGACCGCGAGCAGTACTTC. This translates into CASSYGRDREQYF.

This clone was counted only a few times. The chain has TRBV30 and TRBJ2-5, with D perhaps matching TRBD2 (5 bases). Trimming shortened V by 5 bases and J by 5 bases, and 12 bases separated the two germline ends. CDR3 size: 12 residues. Germline V gives CDR1 GTSNPN, CDR2 SVGIG (reference sequence). The CDR3 DNA follows: TGTGCCTGGCGCGCCTCGGGGGAGACCCAGTACTTC. Amino acids: CAWRASGETQYF.

The CDR3 spells CASYRTGQGTQYF. The DNA of the CDR3 is TGTGCCAGCTATCGAACGGGGCAGGGGACCCAGTACTTC. The genes are TRBV6-6 and TRBJ2-5; perhaps D is TRBD1 or TRBD2 (5 bases each). The CDR3 consists of 13 residues. Trimming left V 8 bases short and J 7 bases short, with 17 bases between. Germline CDR1 and CDR2: MNHNY and SVGAGI (reference sequence).

This clone was seen only a few times. V usage is TRBV29-1 and J usage is TRBJ2-7, with 8 bases identical to TRBD1. The CDR3 is 14 residues long. V was clipped by 5 bases and J by 4 bases; unmatched bases: 10. CDR1 is SQVTM, CDR2 ANQGSEA, per germline. In DNA, the CDR3 is TGCAGCGTTCCAACCGGGACAGGTTTGTACGAGCAGTACTTC. The encoded protein is CSVPTGTGLYEQYF.

The rearrangement joins TRBV7-2 to TRBJ2-5; 9 positions agree with TRBD2. Germline CDR1 and CDR2: SGHTA and FQGNSA. There are 15 residues in the CDR3. V lost 1 base and J lost 1; bases outside the gene matches: 1. DNA of the CDR3: TGTGCCAGCAGCTTAGTAGCGGGAGCCCAAGAGACCCAGTACTTC. Translated: CASSLVAGAQETQYF.

As to this clone: In the same sample, other DNA sequences code for this CDR3. The chain is built from TRBV29-1 and TRBJ1-4; 12 bases fit TRBD1. Unmatched junction bases numbered 1, after V lost 6 bases and J lost 8 bases. CDR1 is SQVTM, CDR2 ANQGSEA, per germline. This CDR3 region has 12 residues. The CDR3 reads CSVGQGAEKLFF. The CDR3 DNA follows: TGCAGCGTGGGACAGGGGGCCGAAAAACTGTTTTTT.

This clone was counted a few times. The same CDR3 can be traced to other DNA sequences in this sample. This chain uses TRBV5-1 with TRBJ2-7; the D gene is possibly TRBD2 (6 bases). Deletions cut 4 bases from V and 4 bases from J, with 9 bases between. Germline V gene sequence: CDR1 SGHRS, CDR2 YFSETQ. The CDR3 has 12 residues. CDR3 protein: CASSLSGYEQYF. The CDR3 region has the DNA TGCGCCAGCAGCCTAAGCGGGTACGAGCAGTACTTC.

The table lists this clone with a few counts. Other nucleotide sequences from this sample produce the same CDR3. The chain employs TRBV7-2 and TRBJ2-7; the D gene is possibly TRBD2 (6 bases). V was clipped by 3 bases and J by 2 bases, with 11 bases between them. Germline V gives CDR1 SGHTA, CDR2 FQGNSA. The length of the CDR3 is 14 residues. This CDR3 reads CASSLAGGTYEQYF. The CDR3 region has the DNA TGTGCCAGCAGCTTGGCCGGAGGGACCTACGAGCAGTACTTC.

This chain uses TRBV19 with TRBJ2-5; either TRBD1 or TRBD2 may supply D (5 bases each). The CDR3 spans 11 residues. The V end was cut by 6 bases, the J end by 5 bases, with 7 bases between. The germline gives CDR1 LNHDA, CDR2 SQIVND (reference sequence). The CDR3 loop is CASSREETQYF. The CDR3, as DNA: TGTGCCAGTAGCAGGGAGGAGACCCAGTACTTC.

The chain links TRBV18 to TRBJ1-6; maybe TRBD1 (5 bases). CDR3 length equals 16 residues. Germline CDR1 is KGHSH and CDR2 is LQKENI. V was trimmed by 2 bases and J by 13 bases, leaving 21 bases between them. CDR3: CASSPGEGRIQSPLHF. As DNA, the CDR3 is TGTGCCAGCTCACCAGGGGAGGGACGTATTCAATCCCCCCTCCACTTT.

This clone turned up a few times. The chain employs TRBV19 and TRBJ2-3, with D tentatively TRBD1 (6 bases). The CDR3 length is 13 residues. Germline V gene lookup returns CDR1 LNHDA and CDR2 SQIVND (reference sequence). Trimming removed 7 bases from V and 0 bases from J, with 8 bases in between. CDR3 bases: TGTGCCAGTAAGGACAGAAGCACAGATACGCAGTATTTT. Translating it yields CASKDRSTDTQYF. The variable domain in full, with the rest retrieved from reference TRBV19 and TRBJ2-3, is DGGITQSPKYLFRKEGQNVTLSCEQNLNHDAMYWYRQDPGQGLRLIYYSQIVNDFQKGDIAEGYSVSREKKESFPLTVTSAQKNPTAFYLCASKDRSTDTQYFGPGTRLTVL.

This clone was observed a handful of times. The genes are TRBV10-2 and TRBJ2-3; TRBD1 is a possible D gene (5 bases). CDR1 is WSHSY, CDR2 SAAADI, per germline. V was shortened by 1 base and J by 2 bases, with 10 bases between the two germline ends. The CDR3 loop spans 15 amino acids. The CDR3 loop is CASSEFQGLTDTQYF. Here the CDR3 DNA reads TGCGCCAGCAGTGAGTTCCAGGGTCTCACAGATACGCAGTATTTT.

The rearrangement uses TRBV29-1 and TRBJ1-1; the match to TRBD1 covers 8 bases. The CDR3 runs to 14 residues. The germline gives CDR1 SQVTM, CDR2 ANQGSEA. The V and J ends lost 4 bases and 6 bases, in that order; junction bases with no gene match: 10. This chain's CDR3 is CSVASVDRGAEAFF. As DNA, the CDR3 is TGCAGCGTTGCCAGCGTCGACAGGGGCGCTGAAGCTTTCTTT.